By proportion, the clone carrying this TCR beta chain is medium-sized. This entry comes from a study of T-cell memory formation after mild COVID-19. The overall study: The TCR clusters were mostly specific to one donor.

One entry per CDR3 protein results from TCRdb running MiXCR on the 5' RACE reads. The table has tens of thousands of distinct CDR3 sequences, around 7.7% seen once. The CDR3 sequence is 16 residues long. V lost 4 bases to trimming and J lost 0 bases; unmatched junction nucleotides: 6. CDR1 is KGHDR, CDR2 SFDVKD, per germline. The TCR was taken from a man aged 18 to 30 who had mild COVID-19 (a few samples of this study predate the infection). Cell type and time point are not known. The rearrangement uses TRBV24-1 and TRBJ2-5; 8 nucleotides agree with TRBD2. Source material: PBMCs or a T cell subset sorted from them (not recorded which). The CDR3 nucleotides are TGTGCCACCAGTGAGGGGTTACTAGCGGACCAAGAGACCCAGTACTTC. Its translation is CATSEGLLADQETQYF.